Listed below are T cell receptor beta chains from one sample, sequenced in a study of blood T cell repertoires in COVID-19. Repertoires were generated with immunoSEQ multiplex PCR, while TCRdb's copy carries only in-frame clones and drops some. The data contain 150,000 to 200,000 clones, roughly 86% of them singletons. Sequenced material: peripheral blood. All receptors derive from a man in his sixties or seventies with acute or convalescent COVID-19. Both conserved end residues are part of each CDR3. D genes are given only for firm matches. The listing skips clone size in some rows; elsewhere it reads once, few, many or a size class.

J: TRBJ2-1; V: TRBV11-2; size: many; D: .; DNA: TGTGCCAGCAGCTTTGGGGGGAGTGAGCAGTTCTTC; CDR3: CASSFGGSEQFF
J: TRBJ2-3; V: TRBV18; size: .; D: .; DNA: TGTGCCAGCTCACCGGCGCAGGCCACAGATACGCAGTATTTT; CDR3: CASSPAQATDTQYF
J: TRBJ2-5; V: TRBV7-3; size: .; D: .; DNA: TGTGCCAGCAGCTTAGGCGGTGATACTCAGACCCAGTACTTC; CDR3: CASSLGGDTQTQYF
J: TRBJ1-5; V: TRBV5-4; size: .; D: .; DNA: TGTGCCAGCAGCTTCACAGGGTCCAATCAGCCCCAGCATTTT; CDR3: CASSFTGSNQPQHF
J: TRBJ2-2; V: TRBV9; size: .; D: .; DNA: TGTGCCAGCAGCGTAGCTCGGAGGCCCGGGGAGCTGTTTTTT; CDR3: CASSVARRPGELFF
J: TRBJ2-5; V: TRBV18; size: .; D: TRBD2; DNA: TGTGCCAGCTCTCCCGGACGGGAGGCGGGCTTCGCCCAAGAGACCCAGTACTTC; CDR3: CASSPGREAGFAQETQYF
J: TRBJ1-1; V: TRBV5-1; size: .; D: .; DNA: TGCGCCAGCAGCATTACGGGGAACACTGAAGCTTTCTTT; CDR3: CASSITGNTEAFF
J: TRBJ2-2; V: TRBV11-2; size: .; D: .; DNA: TGTGCCAGCAGCTCCCGGGAGTTGGCCGGGGAGCTGTTTTTT; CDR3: CASSSRELAGELFF
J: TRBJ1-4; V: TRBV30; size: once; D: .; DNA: TGTGCCTGGAGCGGAGGGCAATGGTGTGAAAAACTGTTTTTT; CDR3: CAWSGGQWCEKLFF
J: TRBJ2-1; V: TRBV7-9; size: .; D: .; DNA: TGTGCCAGCAGCTCTCCGCTAGGCAATGAGCAGTTCTTC; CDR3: CASSSPLGNEQFF
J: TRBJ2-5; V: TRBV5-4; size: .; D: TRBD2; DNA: TGTGCCAGCAGCTTGGGGTGGAGGGGAGGGGAGACCCAGTACTTC; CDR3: CASSLGWRGGETQYF
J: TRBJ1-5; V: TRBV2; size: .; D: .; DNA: TGTGCCAGCAGGGGAGCCAATCAGCCCCAGCATTTT; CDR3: CASRGANQPQHF
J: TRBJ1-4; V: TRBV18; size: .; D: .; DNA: TGTGCCAGCTCACCGCGACAGGCAACTAATGAAAAACTGTTTTTT; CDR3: CASSPRQATNEKLFF
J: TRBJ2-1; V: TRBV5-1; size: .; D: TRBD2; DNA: TGCGCCAGCAGCTTGTACCTAGCGGGATACAATGAGCAGTTCTTC; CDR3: CASSLYLAGYNEQFF
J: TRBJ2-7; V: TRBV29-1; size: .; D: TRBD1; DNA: TGCAGCGTTGCCCGGGACAGGCTGGGAGAGCAGTACTTC; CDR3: CSVARDRLGEQYF